This TCR beta chain stems from a study of pediatric ulcerative colitis. Study observations and caveats: Two rectal CDR3 clonotypes occurred in all ulcerative colitis patients.

Up to 500,000 reads were sequenced per sample. This table comes from immunoSEQ multiplex PCR, and its TCRdb copy is limited to in-frame clones, with some not included. The data hold 55,000 to 80,000 clones, with over 70% observed a single time. The V segment lost 5 bases and the J segment 2 bases; nucleotides outside the gene matches: 6. The germline V gene has CDR1 SGHAT and CDR2 FQDESV (reference sequence). This CDR3 comprises 15 residues. Worth noting for this clone: Its target is not known.

Material: blood. V is TRBV11-1 and J is TRBJ2-7; TRBD1 aligns across 10 bases. The clonotype was recovered from a boy under 18 with moderate ulcerative colitis. The CDR3 nucleotides are TGTGCCAGCAGCATGACGGGACAGGGGACCTACGAGCAGTACTTC. Protein sequence: CASSMTGQGTYEQYF. The full variable domain, completed using reference TRBV11-1 and TRBJ2-7, is EAEVAQSPRYKITEKSQAVAFWCDPISGHATLYWYRQILGQGPELLVQFQDESVVDDSQLPKDRFSAERLKGVDSTLKIQPAELGDSAMYLCASSMTGQGTYEQYFGPGTRLTVT.